This entry lists 6 T cell receptor beta chains sequenced from one sample in a study of Ad26.COV2.S vaccination and SARS-CoV-2 variants (TCRdb year 2021). Libraries came from the immunoSEQ multiplex PCR assay. TCRdb's version of the immuneACCESS table is confined to in-frame rearrangements and falls short of the full clone set. An unresolved V gene accounts for under half of the shortfall where checked; the remainder is of unknown origin. For this sample there are about 400,000 clones; around 92% appear just once. Of the sample, around 1.8% falls within the top ten clones. The treatment or condition tag for this specimen amounts to: 19 received Ad26.COV2.S at low or high dose, single or two shots; about 5 received placebo; per-sample allocation not given. For vaccine and placebo recipients, repertoires were sequenced using samples collected on day 63 after the first injection. The source material was peripheral blood, sampled in a trial of Ad26.COV2.S vaccine versus placebo. The receptors derive from a person between 18 and 59 years old who received the Ad26.COV2.S COVID-19 vaccine or a placebo.

This clone was seen a single time. V and J are TRBV4-1 and TRBJ2-5, with D uncertain. Deletions cut 4 bases from V and 5 bases from J, with 11 bases between. This CDR3 has 13 amino acids. Germline CDR1 is MGHRA and CDR2 is YSYEKL. CDR3 DNA sequence: TGCGCCAGCAGCCGGACCTTGGGGGAGACCCAGTACTTC. Encoded protein: CASSRTLGETQYF.

The V and J genes are TRBV10-2 and TRBJ1-4, with D maybe TRBD1 (5 bases). The CDR3 has 18 amino acids. Trimming pared 7 bases from V and 6 bases from J, leaving 27 bases between. Germline CDR1 is WSHSY and CDR2 is SAAADI. CDR3 protein: CASNIKMGTAGLDEKLFF. CDR3 sequence (DNA): TGCGCCAGCAACATCAAGATGGGAACGGCGGGGCTTGATGAAAAACTGTTTTTT.

The chain joins TRBV6-2 or TRBV6-3 to TRBJ2-7; 7 positions match TRBD1. CDR3 length: 16 residues. The junction had 8 bases not matched to a gene; V was cut back by 2 bases and J by 1 base. Germline V gene lookup returns CDR1 MNHEY and CDR2 SVGEGT. The CDR3 DNA sequence: TGTGCCAGCAGTTACGGGGACAGCCGATTATCCTACGAGCAGTACTTC. This sequence encodes CASSYGDSRLSYEQYF.

V gene TRBV19 combines with J gene TRBJ2-2; 9 bases align to TRBD2. Germline values: CDR1 LNHDA, CDR2 SQIVND (reference sequence). The trim removed 4 bases at V and 7 bases at J, leaving 4 bases unmatched. The CDR3 runs to 14 residues. CDR3 sequence reads: CASSSGGANGELFF. The CDR3 DNA is TGTGCCAGTAGTAGCGGGGGGGCCAACGGGGAGCTGTTTTTT. Supplemented by reference TRBV19 and TRBJ2-2, the full variable domain reads DGGITQSPKYLFRKEGQNVTLSCEQNLNHDAMYWYRQDPGQGLRLIYYSQIVNDFQKGDIAEGYSVSREKKESFPLTVTSAQKNPTAFYLCASSSGGANGELFFGEGSRLTVL.

The chain is built from TRBV11-2 and TRBJ2-2; the match to TRBD1 covers 7 bases. Looked up from germline, CDR1 is SGHAT and CDR2 is FQNNGV. The CDR3 runs to 14 residues. The J segment lost 4 bases and the V segment lost 11 bases, leaving 10 bases of the junction unmatched. CDR3 sequence reads: CAGQQGLRTGELFF. Written as DNA, the CDR3 is TGTGCCGGACAACAGGGGTTGCGCACCGGGGAGCTGTTTTTT.

The V gene is TRBV7-9, the J gene TRBJ2-5, with 7 bases aligning to TRBD1. Germline CDR1 reads SEHNR; CDR2 reads FQNEAQ (reference sequence). V lost 3 bases, J lost 2 bases, and 3 bases stayed unmatched. The CDR3 loop spans 14 amino acids. The CDR3 sequence: CASSLGQRQETQYF. CDR3 coding DNA: TGTGCCAGCAGCTTGGGACAGAGACAAGAGACCCAGTACTTC.